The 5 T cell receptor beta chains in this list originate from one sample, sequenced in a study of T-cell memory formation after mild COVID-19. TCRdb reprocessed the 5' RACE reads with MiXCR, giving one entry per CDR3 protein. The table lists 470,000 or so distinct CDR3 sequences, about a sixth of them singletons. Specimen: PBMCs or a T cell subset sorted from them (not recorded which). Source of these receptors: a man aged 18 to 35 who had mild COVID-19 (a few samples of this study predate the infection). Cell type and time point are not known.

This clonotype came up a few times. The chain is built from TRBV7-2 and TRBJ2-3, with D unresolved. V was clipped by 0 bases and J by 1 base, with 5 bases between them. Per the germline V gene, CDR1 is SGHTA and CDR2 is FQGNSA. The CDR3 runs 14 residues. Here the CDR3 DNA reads TGTGCCAGCAGCTTAGCCTACGGCACAGATACGCAGTATTTT. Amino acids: CASSLAYGTDTQYF.

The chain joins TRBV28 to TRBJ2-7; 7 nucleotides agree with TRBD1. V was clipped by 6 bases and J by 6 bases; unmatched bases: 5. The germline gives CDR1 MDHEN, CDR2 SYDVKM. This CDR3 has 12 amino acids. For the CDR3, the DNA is TGTGCCAGCAGCCAAAGGACAGGCGAGCAGTACGTC. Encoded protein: CASSQRTGEQYV.

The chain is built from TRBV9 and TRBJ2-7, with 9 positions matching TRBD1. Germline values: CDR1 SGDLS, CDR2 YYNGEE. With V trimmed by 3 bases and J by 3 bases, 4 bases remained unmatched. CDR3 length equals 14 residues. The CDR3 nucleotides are TGTGCCAGCAGCGGGGGGACAGGGCACTACGAGCAGTACTTC. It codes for CASSGGTGHYEQYF.

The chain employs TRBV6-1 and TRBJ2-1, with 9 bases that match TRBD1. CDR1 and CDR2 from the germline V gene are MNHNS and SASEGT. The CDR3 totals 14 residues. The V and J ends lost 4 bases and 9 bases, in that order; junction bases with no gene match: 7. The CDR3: CASSGPGTGLEQFF. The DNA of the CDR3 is TGTGCCAGCAGTGGCCCCGGGACAGGGCTTGAGCAGTTCTTC.

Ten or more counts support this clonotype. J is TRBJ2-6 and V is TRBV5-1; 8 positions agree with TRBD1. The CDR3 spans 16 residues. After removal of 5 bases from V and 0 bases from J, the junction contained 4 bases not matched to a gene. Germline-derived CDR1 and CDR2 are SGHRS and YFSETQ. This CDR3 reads CASRPGGASGANVLTF. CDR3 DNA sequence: TGCGCCAGCAGACCAGGGGGCGCCTCTGGGGCCAACGTCCTGACTTTC.